This entry lists 9 T cell receptor beta chains sequenced from one sample in a study of PD-1 blockade in classical Hodgkin lymphoma. As to time point: cycle 4 day 1 (C4D1), after more than five weeks of nivolumab. Following autologous stem cell transplantation, relapse occurred in every patient, and exposure to brentuximab vedotin varied. Profiled with immunoSEQ multiplex PCR; TCRdb holds only in-frame clones, not every one. This table holds about 90,000 clones, 83% found once. The sample here was peripheral blood mononuclear cells (PBMCs), taken before the fourth cycle of nivolumab. The origin of the receptors is a human donor with classical Hodgkin lymphoma.

The J gene is TRBJ2-7, the V gene TRBV19; TRBD2 is a possible D gene (6 bases). The CDR3 is 15 amino acids. V was shortened by 6 bases and J by 0 bases, with 15 bases between the two germline ends. Germline lookup yields CDR1 LNHDA and CDR2 SQIVND (reference sequence). CDR3 in DNA: TGTGCCAGTAGCTTCGCGGGACTGAGCTCCTACGAGCAGTACTTC. It specifies CASSFAGLSSYEQYF.

J is TRBJ2-7 and V is TRBV23-1; D gene ambiguous. TRBV23-1 is an ORF; its function is uncertain. This CDR3 comprises 12 residues. The V gene lost 0 bases and the J gene lost 6 bases, with 6 bases spanning the gap. The CDR3 is CASSQSRLEQYF. CDR3 bases: TGCGCCAGCAGTCAATCGAGGCTCGAGCAGTACTTC.

This clone was found a few times. The chain recombines TRBV7-6 with TRBJ2-7; D is perhaps TRBD2 (5 bases). V lost 0 bases and J lost 0, with 9 bases in between. From germline, CDR1 is SGHVS and CDR2 FNYEAQ. The CDR3 runs to 15 residues. The CDR3 spells CASSLAVGSSYEQYF. The CDR3 DNA follows: TGTGCCAGCAGCTTAGCGGTAGGGAGCTCCTACGAGCAGTACTTC.

V gene TRBV6-6 combines with J gene TRBJ2-1; maybe TRBD2 (6 bases). V was trimmed by 6 bases and J by 1 base, leaving 16 bases between them. Germline CDR1 MNHNY, CDR2 SVGAGI (reference sequence). This CDR3 comprises 16 residues. CDR3: CASSPGGVRSYNEQFF. The CDR3 DNA sequence: TGTGCCAGCAGCCCCGGAGGGGTGAGGTCCTACAATGAGCAGTTCTTC.

This chain joins TRBV30 and TRBJ2-5; 7 nucleotides line up with TRBD2. With V trimmed by 0 bases and J by 4 bases, 5 bases remained unmatched. The CDR3 runs to 14 residues. From germline, CDR1 is GTSNPN and CDR2 SVGIG (reference sequence). The CDR3 region has the DNA TGTGCCTGGAGTGTGGGCGGGAGCGGAGAGACCCAGTACTTC. Translating gives CAWSVGGSGETQYF.

The chain links TRBV19 to TRBJ2-7; 8 bases align to TRBD1. The CDR3 loop spans 15 amino acids. Germline V gene data show CDR1 as LNHDA and CDR2 as SQIVND (reference sequence). The V segment lost 6 bases and the J segment 0 bases; nucleotides outside the gene matches: 7. CDR3 in DNA: TGTGCCAGTAGCAGGGGACAGGCCAGCTCCTACGAGCAGTACTTC. Its translation: CASSRGQASSYEQYF.

V is TRBV5-4 and J is TRBJ2-2; D call uncertain. Germline V gene data show CDR1 as SGHNT and CDR2 as YYREEE (reference sequence). The CDR3 spans 15 residues. V lost 0 bases and J lost 0, with 6 bases in between. The CDR3 loop reads CASSLEAANTGELFF. As DNA, the CDR3 is TGTGCCAGCAGCTTGGAGGCGGCGAACACCGGGGAGCTGTTTTTT.

This chain connects TRBV5-1 to TRBJ1-5; D is perhaps TRBD1 (5 bases). There are 16 residues in the CDR3. Germline loops: CDR1 SGHRS, CDR2 YFSETQ. Between the trimmed V and J ends, which lost 4 bases and 7 bases, there was a span of 21 bases. This chain's CDR3 is CASSPSPGPSAQPQHF. The CDR3 bases are TGCGCCAGCAGCCCATCCCCGGGACCCAGTGCGCAGCCCCAGCATTTT.

This rearrangement joins TRBV21-1 to TRBJ2-1; the table's TRBD2 call for D was not verified on the DNA. TRBV21-1 is a pseudogene. This CDR3 has 16 residues. CDR3 sequence (DNA): TGTGCCAGCAGCCCCCGGACTAGTATGTCCTACAATGAGCAGTTCTTC. It encodes CASSPRTSMSYNEQFF.